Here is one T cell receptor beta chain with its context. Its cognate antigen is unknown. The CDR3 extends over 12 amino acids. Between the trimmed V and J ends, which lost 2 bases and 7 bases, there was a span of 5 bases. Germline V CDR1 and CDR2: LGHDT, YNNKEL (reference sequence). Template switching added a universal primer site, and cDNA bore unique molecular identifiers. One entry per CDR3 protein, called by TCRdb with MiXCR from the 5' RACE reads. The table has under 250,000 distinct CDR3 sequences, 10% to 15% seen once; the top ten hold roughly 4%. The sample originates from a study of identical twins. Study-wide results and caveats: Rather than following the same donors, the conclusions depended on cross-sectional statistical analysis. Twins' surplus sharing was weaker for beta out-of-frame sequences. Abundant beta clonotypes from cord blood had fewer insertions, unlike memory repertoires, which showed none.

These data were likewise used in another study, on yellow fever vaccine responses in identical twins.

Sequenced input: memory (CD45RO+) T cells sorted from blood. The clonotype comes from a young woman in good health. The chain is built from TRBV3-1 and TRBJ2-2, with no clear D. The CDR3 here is CASSQLYGELFF. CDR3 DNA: TGTGCCAGCAGCCAATTATACGGGGAGCTGTTTTTT.